Listed below are T cell receptor beta chains from one sample, sequenced in a study of blood T cell repertoires in COVID-19. Profiling relied on immunoSEQ multiplex PCR, and the TCRdb table lists in-frame clones only, not all of them. The repertoire has about 120,000 clones, 78% of them found once; the top ten carry 2.3%. Input material: peripheral blood. These TCRs come from a man in his sixties or seventies with acute or convalescent COVID-19. CDR3s include the opening cysteine and the closing phenylalanine or tryptophan. The D gene is left open where the match is weak. Where a row states a size, it is once, few, many or the class of an expanded clone; other rows omit it.

V gene	D gene	J gene	clone size	CDR3 protein	CDR3 DNA
TRBV9	TRBD1	TRBJ2-7	few	CASSPGTGFYEQYF	TGTGCCAGCAGCCCTGGGACAGGGTTTTACGAGCAGTACTTC
TRBV18	-	TRBJ2-1	-	CASSGADPRNEQFF	TGTGCCAGCTCAGGGGCCGACCCGAGGAATGAGCAGTTCTTC
TRBV7-2	-	TRBJ1-5	-	CASSSLGNSNQPQHF	TGTGCCAGCAGCTCCCTAGGAAATAGCAATCAGCCCCAGCATTTT
TRBV2	TRBD2	TRBJ2-7	-	CASSGTGGYEQYF	TGTGCCAGCAGTGGTACGGGGGGATACGAGCAGTACTTC
TRBV2	-	TRBJ1-6	few	CASNPSGVNSPLHF	TGTGCCAGCAACCCTTCAGGGGTTAATTCACCCCTCCACTTT
TRBV3-1/TRBV3-2	-	TRBJ1-2	-	CASSDVPEGYTF	TGTGCCAGCAGCGACGTCCCGGAGGGCTACACCTTC
TRBV6-1	TRBD2	TRBJ2-3	few	CASSGLAGGGTDTQYF	TGTGCCAGCAGTGGACTAGCGGGGGGGGGCACAGATACGCAGTATTTT
TRBV6-5	TRBD1	TRBJ1-6	-	CASRRQGLDNSPLHF	TGTGCCAGCAGGCGACAGGGGTTAGATAATTCACCCCTCCACTTT
TRBV2	-	TRBJ2-3	-	CAILAFDSTDTQYF	TGTGCCATTCTAGCGTTCGATAGCACAGATACGCAGTATTTT
TRBV11-3	-	TRBJ1-6	-	CASTREVSGSGNSPLHF	TGTGCCAGCACTCGAGAGGTTTCGGGGAGCGGCAATTCACCCCTCCACTTT
TRBV3-1/TRBV3-2	-	TRBJ1-4	once	CASSHLDRDGGLFF	TGTGCCAGCAGCCACCTGGACCGGGACGGGGGACTGTTTTTT
TRBV2	-	TRBJ2-2	-	CASSESAGELFF	TGTGCCAGCAGTGAATCAGCCGGGGAGCTGTTTTTT
TRBV7-2	TRBD1	TRBJ1-1	-	CASSSRTGGPTEAFF	TGTGCCAGCAGCTCCCGGACAGGGGGGCCCACTGAAGCTTTCTTT
TRBV2	-	TRBJ2-2	-	CASIYWETTGELFF	TGTGCCAGCATTTATTGGGAGACCACCGGGGAGCTGTTTTTT
TRBV27	TRBD1	TRBJ2-7	-	CASSFRDRGLEQYF	TGTGCCAGCAGTTTCCGGGACAGGGGGCTCGAGCAGTACTTC
TRBV10-3	-	TRBJ1-5	-	CAISSQGGQPQHF	TGTGCCATCTCGTCCCAGGGTGGTCAGCCCCAGCATTTT
TRBV10-3	TRBD1	TRBJ1-4	once	CAIATGGGEKLFF	TGTGCCATCGCCACAGGGGGAGGTGAAAAACTGTTTTTT
TRBV7-9	-	TRBJ1-3	-	CASSSLLNTIYF	TGTGCCAGCAGCTCCTTACTAAACACCATATATTTT
TRBV5-6	TRBD1	TRBJ1-2	-	CASSSTGGSGYTF	TGTGCCAGCAGCTCCACAGGGGGCTCTGGCTACACCTTC
TRBV3-1/TRBV3-2	-	TRBJ1-2	-	CASSHGWLTEANYGYTF	TGTGCCAGCAGCCATGGTTGGTTGACAGAGGCTAACTATGGCTACACCTTC
TRBV11-1	-	TRBJ1-2	-	CASSLVNQGQDYTF	TGTGCCAGCAGCTTAGTGAATCAGGGGCAAGACTACACCTTC
TRBV19	TRBD1	TRBJ2-3	-	CASLDRGRRDTQYF	TGTGCCAGCTTGGACAGGGGGCGACGTGATACGCAGTATTTT
TRBV6-6	-	TRBJ1-5	-	CASTRAGGQINQPQHF	TGTGCCAGCACCAGGGCCGGTGGGCAGATCAATCAGCCCCAGCATTTT
TRBV4-2	-	TRBJ1-1	-	CASRHSVQVDTEAFF	TGTGCCAGCAGGCACTCCGTCCAGGTGGACACTGAAGCTTTCTTT
TRBV19	-	TRBJ1-5	-	CASSKGEQPQHF	TGTGCCAGTAGTAAAGGAGAGCAGCCCCAGCATTTT
TRBV7-9	-	TRBJ2-3	-	CASTTPVSGGDTQYF	TGTGCCAGCACAACTCCGGTGTCAGGGGGGGATACGCAGTATTTT
TRBV7-2	TRBD1	TRBJ1-6	-	CASSWPGQNSPLHF	TGTGCCAGCAGCTGGCCGGGACAGAATTCACCCCTCCACTTT
TRBV6-1	TRBD1	TRBJ2-2	once	CASSDRGRTSGGELFF	TGTGCCAGCAGTGACAGGGGGCGGACTTCAGGCGGGGAGCTGTTTTTT
TRBV30	TRBD1	TRBJ2-1	-	CAWLPLGTAYNEQFF	TGTGCCTGGTTGCCCCTCGGGACAGCCTACAATGAGCAGTTCTTC
TRBV12-5	TRBD2	TRBJ2-7	-	CASGLPTGGGTYEQYF	TGTGCTAGTGGTTTGCCCACGGGGGGGGGAACCTACGAGCAGTACTTC
TRBV5-1	TRBD1	TRBJ1-1	-	CASSPGTVNTEAFF	TGCGCCAGCAGCCCGGGGACAGTGAACACTGAAGCTTTCTTT
TRBV7-8	-	TRBJ1-1	-	CASSLVSPRIEAFF	TGTGCCAGCAGCTTAGTATCCCCTAGGATTGAAGCTTTCTTT
TRBV19	TRBD1	TRBJ1-2	-	CASSEGQEYGYTF	TGTGCCAGTAGTGAGGGACAGGAGTATGGCTACACCTTC
TRBV7-6	-	TRBJ2-1	once	CASSYLGVVNEQFF	TGTGCCAGCAGCTACCTCGGGGTGGTCAATGAGCAGTTCTTC
TRBV7-2	-	TRBJ1-6	-	CASSLSRDSPLHF	TGTGCCAGCAGCTTATCCAGGGATTCACCCCTCCACTTT
TRBV9	-	TRBJ1-1	-	CASSPAVEPEAFF	TGTGCCAGCAGCCCCGCTGTTGAGCCCGAAGCTTTCTTT
TRBV11-3	-	TRBJ2-3	-	CASSLDLGADTQYF	TGTGCCAGCAGCCTAGACCTCGGGGCAGATACGCAGTATTTT
TRBV5-6	-	TRBJ2-1	-	CASSLEEGTNEQFF	TGTGCCAGCAGCTTGGAGGAGGGAACCAACGAGCAGTTCTTC
TRBV19	TRBD1	TRBJ1-1	-	CASSFQPGTGNSEAFF	TGTGCCAGTAGTTTCCAGCCAGGGACAGGGAACTCTGAAGCTTTCTTT
TRBV6-5	-	TRBJ1-2	once	CASSSRVLGYTF	TGTGCCAGCAGTTCCCGAGTACTCGGCTACACCTTC
TRBV4-3	-	TRBJ2-7	-	CASSHLGTSYEQYF	TGCGCCAGCAGCCACCTAGGGACATCCTACGAGCAGTACTTC
TRBV7-6	-	TRBJ1-3	-	CASSLFAGAGNTIYF	TGTGCCAGCAGCTTATTTGCGGGCGCCGGAAACACCATATATTTT
TRBV18	TRBD1	TRBJ1-2	-	CASSPGQGGYTF	TGTGCCAGCTCCCCGGGACAGGGTGGCTACACCTTC
TRBV4-3	TRBD2	TRBJ2-5	-	CASSQGTSGGLGETQYF	TGCGCCAGCAGCCAGGGGACTAGCGGGGGGTTAGGGGAGACCCAGTACTTC
TRBV10-3	TRBD2	TRBJ2-5	-	CAISRSGGQETQYF	TGTGCCATCAGCCGAAGCGGGGGTCAAGAGACCCAGTACTTC
TRBV7-2	-	TRBJ2-5	-	CASSSAEVGTQYF	TGTGCCAGCAGCTCCGCAGAGGTTGGGACCCAGTACTTC
TRBV7-8	-	TRBJ2-3	-	CASSPRFSTDTQYF	TGTGCCAGCAGCCCTCGGTTTAGCACAGATACGCAGTATTTT
TRBV5-8	TRBD1	TRBJ1-1	-	CASSWKRVGGPEAFF	TGTGCCAGCAGCTGGAAGCGCGTAGGGGGCCCTGAAGCTTTCTTT
TRBV30	TRBD1	TRBJ1-5	-	CALKGTGGSGNQPQHF	TGTGCCTTAAAAGGGACAGGGGGCAGCGGCAATCAGCCCCAGCATTTT
TRBV5-5	-	TRBJ1-2	-	CASSSSSSNYGYTF	TGTGCCAGCAGCTCTAGTAGTTCTAACTATGGCTACACCTTC
TRBV7-3	-	TRBJ1-1	-	CASSSQGNTEAFF	TGTGCCAGCAGCTCACAGGGGAACACTGAAGCTTTCTTT
TRBV5-4	-	TRBJ1-5	-	CASSLEPGTQQPQHF	TGTGCCAGCAGCTTGGAGCCGGGAACCCAACAGCCCCAGCATTTT
TRBV18	-	TRBJ1-1	-	CASSPRRGGTEAFF	TGTGCCAGCTCACCACGGCGGGGAGGTACTGAAGCTTTCTTT
TRBV7-8	TRBD2	TRBJ2-1	-	CASTSLSGGVRNEQFF	TGTGCCAGCACTTCCCTGAGCGGGGGGGTGAGGAATGAGCAGTTCTTC